These 14 T cell receptor beta chains were all obtained from the same sample, sequenced in a study of T-cell reconstitution after alpha-beta-depleted transplantation in children. This sample's TCRbeta library carried unique molecular identifier barcodes. TCRdb re-called the PCR reads with MiXCR, one entry per CDR3 protein. The sample shows 190,000 or so distinct CDR3 sequences, about 6.4% of them seen only once. The starting material was PBMCs from the stem cell graft donor, obtained from the stem cell graft. The source is a human donor who donated a stem cell graft to a child with Wiskott-Aldrich syndrome.

The chain has TRBV5-5 and TRBJ1-2; TRBD1 aligns across 8 bases. The CDR3 has 15 amino acids. With V trimmed by 4 bases and J by 1 base, 6 bases remained unmatched. CDR1 is SGHKS, CDR2 YYEKEE, per germline (reference sequence). The CDR3 coding sequence is TGTGCCAGCAGCCCGACAGGGGCGATTAACTATGGCTACACCTTC. Its translation: CASSPTGAINYGYTF.

This clonotype occurred many times. This chain uses TRBV5-1 with TRBJ1-5, with 8 bases fitting TRBD1. CDR1 is SGHRS, CDR2 YFSETQ, per germline. The V segment lost 0 bases and the J segment 6 bases; nucleotides outside the gene matches: 8. The CDR3 loop spans 16 amino acids. CDR3 region: CASSLDRTGKSQPQHF. CDR3 in DNA: TGCGCCAGCAGCTTGGATAGGACAGGGAAGAGTCAGCCCCAGCATTTT. The complete variable domain, with remaining parts taken from reference TRBV5-1 and TRBJ1-5, reads KAGVTQTPRYLIKTRGQQVTLSCSPISGHRSVSWYQQTPGQGLQFLFEYFSETQRNKGNFPGRFSGRQFSNSRSEMNVSTLELGDSALYLCASSLDRTGKSQPQHFGDGTRLSIL.

This clonotype was counted at least ten times. The rearrangement uses TRBV19 and TRBJ2-7, with 9 bases lining up with TRBD1. CDR3 size: 14 residues. With 6 bases clipped from V and 2 bases from J, the junction kept 5 bases outside the gene matches. In germline, CDR1 is LNHDA, CDR2 SQIVND (reference sequence). Here the CDR3 reads CASRGGQGTYEQYF. In DNA, the CDR3 is TGTGCCAGTAGAGGGGGACAGGGTACCTACGAGCAGTACTTC.

This clonotype was seen a few times. The chain recombines TRBV2 with TRBJ2-5; no firm D call. The CDR3 contains 11 residues. Trimming shortened V by 9 bases and J by 5 bases, and 10 bases separated the two germline ends. CDR1 and CDR2 from the germline V gene are SNHLY and FYNNEI. CDR3 in amino acids: CASTVGETQYF. CDR3 coding DNA: TGTGCCAGTACAGTTGGGGAGACCCAGTACTTC. Complete variable domain (other parts from reference TRBV2 and TRBJ2-5): EPEVTQTPSHQVTQMGQEVILRCVPISNHLYFYWYRQILGQKVEFLVSFYNNEISEKSEIFDDQFSVERPDGSNFTLKIRSTKLEDSAMYFCASTVGETQYFGPGTRLLVL.

This clonotype has at least ten counts. The V gene is TRBV12-3 or TRBV12-4, the J gene TRBJ1-1; 7 bases fit TRBD1. The ends lost 6 bases at V and 3 bases at J; junction bases unmatched: 4. The CDR3 has 13 amino acids. The CDR3 protein is CASSRTGDTEAFF. The CDR3 region has the DNA TGTGCCAGCAGCCGCACAGGGGACACTGAAGCTTTCTTT.

This clonotype came up many times. This chain connects TRBV12-3 or TRBV12-4 to TRBJ1-3; D is uncertain. CDR3 length: 13 amino acids. V gave up 11 bases and J gave up 7 bases, with 18 bases separating them. CDR3 sequence reads: CASSALSGNTIYF. Here the CDR3 DNA reads TGTGCCTCCTCGGCCCTAAGCGGGAACACCATATATTTT.

This clonotype was detected many times. V and J are TRBV12-3 or TRBV12-4 and TRBJ1-2; TRBD1 matches 8 bases. With 5 bases clipped from V and 4 bases from J, the junction kept 3 bases outside the gene matches. CDR3 length: 13 amino acids. CDR3 region: CASSLTGVYGYTF. For the CDR3, the DNA is TGTGCCAGCAGTCTGACAGGGGTCTATGGCTACACCTTC.

This clonotype was counted many times. The chain is built from TRBV29-1 and TRBJ2-3; D is unclear. CDR1 is SQVTM, CDR2 ANQGSEA, per germline. CDR3 size: 13 residues. V lost 4 bases and J lost 0, with 8 bases in between. The CDR3 DNA reads as TGCAGCGTTGGCAGTCGAAGCACAGATACGCAGTATTTT. Encoded protein: CSVGSRSTDTQYF.

This clonotype was seen repeatedly, ten times or more. The chain is built from TRBV12-3 or TRBV12-4 and TRBJ1-1; D perhaps matches TRBD1 (5 bases). V lost 1 base and J 3 bases, leaving 9 bases between the germline ends. CDR3 length: 14 amino acids. The CDR3 sequence: CASSLEGQDTEAFF. CDR3 nucleotide sequence: TGTGCCAGCAGTTTAGAGGGGCAAGACACTGAAGCTTTCTTT.

This clonotype was detected ten times or more. The chain has TRBV5-4 and TRBJ2-5; 8 positions match TRBD2. Germline CDR1 reads SGHNT; CDR2 reads YYREEE (reference sequence). Trimming cost V 4 bases and J 5 bases; bases outside gene matches: 4. The CDR3 is 13 residues long. CDR3 nucleotides: TGTGCCAGCAGCATTAGCGGGGCGGAGACCCAGTACTTC. It is translated as CASSISGAETQYF.

The table lists this clonotype with many counts. The chain is built from TRBV12-3 or TRBV12-4 and TRBJ2-7, with no clear D. V lost 1 base and J lost 0, with 7 bases in between. The CDR3 totals 14 residues. DNA of the CDR3: TGTGCCAGCAGTTTAGTGCCGCTCTCCTACGAGCAGTACTTC. Amino acids: CASSLVPLSYEQYF.

This clonotype was counted a few times. The chain carries TRBV7-9 and TRBJ1-2; D is undetermined. The CDR3 contains 12 residues. With 5 bases removed from V and 8 bases from J, the gap between germline ends came to 12 bases. Germline V gives CDR1 SEHNR, CDR2 FQNEAQ (reference sequence). CDR3 sequence reads: CASSLLSRGYTF. The CDR3 nucleotides read TGTGCCAGCAGCCTATTGTCTAGGGGCTACACCTTC.

In this sample, this clonotype turned up many times. The V gene is TRBV25-1, the J gene TRBJ2-7; D is perhaps TRBD1 (5 bases). Germline-derived CDR1 and CDR2 are MGHDK and SYGVNS. This CDR3 comprises 13 residues. Trimming removed 5 bases from V and 13 bases from J, with 21 bases in between. CDR3 sequence (DNA): TGTGCCAGCAGTCGAACAGGCCTAGGCGAGCGTTACTTC. Translation: CASSRTGLGERYF.

This clonotype was seen repeatedly, ten times or more. V is TRBV6-2 or TRBV6-3 and J is TRBJ1-1; 11 bases are shared with TRBD1. The germline gives CDR1 MNHEY, CDR2 SVGEGT. The V gene end was trimmed by 7 bases and the J gene end by 5 bases; junction bases not matched to a gene: 9. CDR3 size: 15 residues. The CDR3 coding sequence is TGTGCCAGCACCATCCTAGGACAGGGGGCAACTGAAGCTTTCTTT. It translates to CASTILGQGATEAFF.